This T cell receptor (beta chain) was sequenced during a study of blood T cell repertoires in COVID-19. CDR1 MNHEY and CDR2 SVGAGI come from the germline V gene. The CDR3 spans 14 residues. The V segment lost 0 bases and the J segment 6 bases; nucleotides outside the gene matches: 3. In the source study's methods: Quantification of nucleated cells was approximated via reference gene primer amplification. Using immunoSEQ multiplex PCR, the repertoire was profiled, and TCRdb retains in-frame clones only, with some absent. V and J calls and clone size are as listed in that table; D and trimming were resolved from the DNA. In the table there are over 90,000 clones, about nine tenths of which are singletons. This clone is a singleton in its sample.

This chain connects TRBV6-5 to TRBJ1-2, with 8 bases aligning to TRBD1. Material: peripheral blood. The receptor was derived from a woman of 80 years or more in a cohort sampled during active COVID-19. The CDR3 coding sequence is TGTGCCAGCAGTTACTCGACAGGGGAGGATGGCTACACCTTC. Translation: CASSYSTGEDGYTF.